The present T cell receptor (beta chain) was sequenced within a study of cytomegalovirus exposure and HLA in healthy donors (dated by TCRdb to 2017 to 2019). About the full investigation: According to an earlier analysis of a few hundred of the donors, roughly 180 million T cells yielded some 110 million unique TCR beta sequences and approximately 300 Gb of sequence data. A later analysis re-examined previously published TCR beta repertoires from just over 650 donors and added high-resolution HLA genotyping to investigate patterns of TCR occurrence. All discovery cohort repertoires had been generated using a single sequencing platform. Donor age, sex, ethnicity and CMV serostatus were compiled alongside the repertoire data. The study was designed to test whether signatures of past pathogen exposure could be identified by cataloging public T cell receptors. Five DR-DQ haplotypes were handled as single units for association and clustering, since linkage in the cohort was strong. The T cell repertoires of 666 subjects were profiled by immunosequencing and related to cytomegalovirus serostatus. The genetic ancestry cluster associated with self-reported Caucasian donors included 80% to 90% of the approximately 410 genotyped donors. Rather than using new phenotypic data, the later analysis identified candidate immune exposures from TCR beta sequences and from how often those sequences occurred across donors. The number of typed donors differed by locus: about 620-640 for A, B, C, DRB1 and DQB1; 500 to 550 for DQA1; some 590 for DPA1; and roughly 450 for DPB1. The study combined high-throughput TCR immunosequencing, statistical association of individual TCRs with disease status, and machine learning to predict cytomegalovirus infection status. Among roughly 370 genotyped donors of the cohort, an average of roughly 240,000 unique TCR beta nucleotide sequences were sequenced per donor, about a sixth of them non-productive. HLA typing included class I and class II loci at four-digit resolution. An early release that covered 640 HLA-typed donors contained about 300 gigabases of sequencing data and 65 million to 100 million unique TCR sequences. Along with the approximately 700-subject first cohort, a separate validation cohort of 120 different subjects was used. To decide whether each TCR beta V gene segment behaved as functional or pseudogenic, an earlier analysis of fewer than 750 of the donors relied on high-throughput TCR beta sequencing. A later genetic analysis took genome-wide SNP genotypes for about 55% of the 666 donors and used that subset as a discovery cohort.

Sequences MNHEY (CDR1) and SMNVEV (CDR2) are obtained from the germline V gene (reference sequence). At the junction V is shortened by 7 bases and J by 4 bases; bases outside the gene matches: 6. The CDR3 covers 15 residues, taking in both the cysteine and the phenylalanine. Only CDR3 DNA is held: 45 bases, read in frame from base 1. Libraries were made using the immunoSEQ multiplex PCR assay. For the multiplex PCR, a mixture combining 60 forward primers for TCR Vbeta segments and 13 reverse primers for TCR Jbeta segments was used. Amplification of the CDR3 region of rearranged TCR beta genes was performed with a multiplex PCR assay on genomic DNA. The amplified TCR beta libraries were sequenced on the Illumina HiSeq System as 87-base-pair reads. Under the source paper's analysis protocol: A later analysis counted around 72 million unique TCR beta chains across the 670 or so repertoires, and some 11 million of these chains were shared by at least two donors. Raw reads were error-corrected and collapsed into unique sequences with a nearest-neighbor algorithm that merged closely related sequences to remove PCR and sequencing errors. CDR3 sequences were aligned to IMGT reference sequences to assign V, D and J gene segments. For a sequence to be retained, a match of at least six nucleotides to both a V gene segment and a J gene segment was required. Rearrangements were classified as productive when the CDR3 lacked stop codons and remained in frame with V and J, and all other rearrangements were classified as non-productive. Following IMGT convention, CDR3 was defined as the stretch from the second conserved V-encoded cysteine up to the conserved J-encoded phenylalanine. The earlier analysis of fewer than 700 of the donors excluded sequences that lacked an unambiguous match to a single V gene segment. An earlier analysis of 500 to 700 of the donors classified V segments as functional when productive rearrangements were above 56.7% and as segregating when the standard deviation between donors was above 5%. A statistical classification framework was built to diagnose cytomegalovirus status from the catalog of TCR beta chain sequences. In a later analysis, V and J genes were assigned by comparing TCR nucleotide sequences against IMGT/GENE-DB human TR gene sequences. The TCRdist pipeline was used in a later analysis to assign CDR3 sequences and most-parsimonious VDJ recombination scenarios. In a later analysis, each TCR beta chain was defined by its CDR3 amino acid sequence together with its V-gene family, and reads without a unique V-gene family were excluded. To address suspected cross-contamination and a sequencing artifact, a later analysis removed under 600 highly shared, low-generation-probability nucleotide sequences. A later analysis calculated a clonal expansion index for each public chain from normalized within-repertoire ranks of inferred template counts. In a later analysis, generation probabilities were computed using a VDJ recombination model fitted to out-of-frame rearrangements, and the results were checked against IGoR. Hypergeometric tests were used in a later analysis to score TCR-TCR, TCR-HLA and TCR-CMV co-occurrence, with a repertoire-size bias correction applied to the TCR pairs. In a later analysis, false discovery rates were estimated by permuting HLA or CMV assignments 20 times. In a later analysis, co-occurring TCRs were grouped using DBSCAN, and TCRdist sequence similarity was added for clustering within HLA-allele-positive subsets. For co-occurrence clustering, repertoires with fewer than 30,000 or more than 120,000 public chains were excluded, along with a handful of repertoires with anomalous nucleotide sharing. TCRdb retrieved this table from immuneACCESS and kept in-frame rearrangements only. Not all clones are present; in checked studies, unresolved V genes account for under half, and no reason is known for the remainder. V, J and clone size derive from that table, while D and trimming were established from the DNA sequence. The sample data list about 190,000 clones, and about 76% of these were observed just once. Approximately 1.4% of the sample belongs to the ten largest clones.

As for this clone: This receptor's antigen is unknown. One base away there is no much larger clone; base qualities are not given.

Summary of the overall study and its limitations: A few of the identified cytomegalovirus-associated TCR beta chains were confirmed in vitro to be specific for cytomegalovirus antigens. This cohort had only TCR beta chains sequenced, and the lack of alpha or paired-chain data limited which features could be detected. In a later analysis, TCR association rates were found to vary across HLA loci, with the most associated TCRs seen for DRB1 alleles and the fewest for HLA-C alleles. The earlier analysis of approximately 590 of the donors excluded some 15 rarely observed V segments, including chromosome 9 orphons, because counts were too low. A further reported finding was that TCR beta sequences accurately predicted the HLA-A and HLA-B alleles for most subjects in the first cohort. Sequencing depth was assumed to be roughly uniform across donors in the presence/absence analyses, though that assumption may not hold. The classifier was reported to diagnose cytomegalovirus status with high specificity and sensitivity in both the original and validation cohorts. Correlated functional status among segregating V segments might be attributable to linkage disequilibrium, but an unknown experimental factor could not be ruled out. Across donors, most TCR sequences were observed very rarely, whereas some public TCRs were present in many individuals. Because some donors lacked HLA typing at each locus, the association tests relied only on the typed subset. Some IMGT-functional V segments, including TRBV6-2 and TRBV6-3, could not be distinguished by the 87-base-pair reads and were therefore excluded. Immune exposure information for the cohort was limited to CMV serostatus. In an earlier analysis of some 500 of the donors, most TCR beta V segments were observed in productive rearrangements about 90% or about 30% of the time, broadly matching IMGT annotations. An association between a missense DCLRE1C variant and V-gene and J-gene trimming of TCR beta chains was found in a later genetic analysis and replicated in an independent cohort. The sequencing pipeline was judged likely to have produced a cluster of highly shared sequence variants as a technical artifact. The study gave a list of 150 to 200 TCR beta chains associated with cytomegalovirus. The authors suggested that the approach could potentially be extended to other disease states and immunological phenotypes. In a later analysis, most CMV-associated TCR beta chains were found to appear HLA-restricted, with HLA associations seemingly driven largely by CMV exposure. Several of the top co-occurrence clusters appeared to be linked to parvovirus B19, influenza, CMV and Epstein-Barr virus, according to a later analysis. In a later analysis, around 17,000 TCR beta sequences were associated with specific HLA alleles at a false discovery rate of 0.05. Compared with equally common non-associated chains, HLA-associated TCR beta chains in a later analysis were more clonally expanded and had lower generation probabilities. Assigning TCR associations to individual alleles was difficult when HLA alleles, especially DR and DQ, strongly co-occurred. In a later genetic analysis, fewer N-insertions in productive TCRs were reported among donors in an Asian-associated ancestry cluster than the approximately 630-donor mean.

The cohort comprised more than 550 healthy bone marrow donors. At the time of sampling, all cohort members were nominally healthy, though unrecorded immune exposures were likely present. The donor was CMV seronegative and belonged to the group of 380 or so seronegative cohort members. A peripheral blood sample was collected from each donor, and TCR beta sequencing was performed on peripheral blood mononuclear cells. The Qiagen DNeasy Blood Extraction Kit was used to extract genomic DNA from the blood cell samples. The rearranged segments are TRBV27 and TRBJ2-2; 10 of the junction bases match TRBD2. This sequence originates from a woman aged 45-60 years in good health and CMV-seronegative. The specimen sequenced was PBMCs. The CDR3 amino acid sequence is: CASNRRLAGTGELFF. The DNA reads TGTGCCAGCAATCGTCGACTAGCGGGCACCGGGGAGCTGTTTTTT.